These T cell receptor beta chains were read from a single sample in a study of blood T cell repertoires in COVID-19. Repertoires were generated with immunoSEQ multiplex PCR, while TCRdb's copy carries only in-frame clones and drops some. The sample contains over 200,000 clones, 84% of which appear only once. The sequencing input was peripheral blood. These receptors all stem from a woman of 80 years or more with COVID-19, enrolled during active disease. Both conserved end residues are part of each CDR3. Fields, in order: clone size, D gene, J gene, V gene, CDR3 DNA, CDR3 protein. D genes are given only for firm matches. Only part of the rows carry a size: once, few, many, or a class if the clone is expanded.

clone_size: .; d_call: .; j_call: TRBJ2-4; v_call: TRBV5-6; cdr3_nt: TGTGCCAGCAGCTTGGACACTAGGGTGGGAGACATTCAGTACTTC; cdr3_aa: CASSLDTRVGDIQYF
clone_size: .; d_call: .; j_call: TRBJ1-5; v_call: TRBV7-2; cdr3_nt: TGTGCCAGCAGCTCTCCTCAGGGGAACTTTTTAGGTACCCAGCATTTT; cdr3_aa: CASSSPQGNFLGTQHF
clone_size: .; d_call: .; j_call: TRBJ2-3; v_call: TRBV2; cdr3_nt: TGTGCCAGCAGTGACGTTAGCACAGATACGCAGTATTTT; cdr3_aa: CASSDVSTDTQYF
clone_size: .; d_call: TRBD1; j_call: TRBJ2-2; v_call: TRBV12-5; cdr3_nt: TGTGCTACCAGACAGGGGGAGAACACCGGGGAGCTGTTTTTT; cdr3_aa: CATRQGENTGELFF
clone_size: .; d_call: TRBD2; j_call: TRBJ2-1; v_call: TRBV6-6; cdr3_nt: TGTGCCAGCAGTGGCCAGCGGGGGGTCCGCTTAGAGCAGTTCTTC; cdr3_aa: CASSGQRGVRLEQFF
clone_size: .; d_call: TRBD1; j_call: TRBJ1-5; v_call: TRBV28; cdr3_nt: TGTGCCAGCCGGGTGGGACAGGGGGATCAGCCCCAGCATTTT; cdr3_aa: CASRVGQGDQPQHF
clone_size: .; d_call: .; j_call: TRBJ1-3; v_call: TRBV18; cdr3_nt: TGTGCCAGCTCTGGGGGGGCGTCTGGAAACACCATATATTTT; cdr3_aa: CASSGGASGNTIYF
clone_size: few; d_call: TRBD1; j_call: TRBJ1-5; v_call: TRBV18; cdr3_nt: TGTGCCAGCTCATCAAGGACAGGGGTGAATCAGCCCCAGCATTTT; cdr3_aa: CASSSRTGVNQPQHF
clone_size: .; d_call: TRBD1; j_call: TRBJ1-2; v_call: TRBV7-9; cdr3_nt: TGTGCCAGCAGCACGTGGGACAGGGCTAACTATGGCTACACCTTC; cdr3_aa: CASSTWDRANYGYTF
clone_size: .; d_call: .; j_call: TRBJ2-3; v_call: TRBV9; cdr3_nt: TGTGCCAGCAGCGTGCAGGGTACTAGCACAGATACGCAGTATTTT; cdr3_aa: CASSVQGTSTDTQYF
clone_size: .; d_call: TRBD1; j_call: TRBJ1-1; v_call: TRBV11-2; cdr3_nt: TGTGCCAGCAGTTCACAGGGGGCAGTCGGCACTGAAGCTTTCTTT; cdr3_aa: CASSSQGAVGTEAFF
clone_size: .; d_call: .; j_call: TRBJ2-5; v_call: TRBV5-4; cdr3_nt: TGTGCCAGCAGCAGCCAGACACCCACCCAAGAGACCCAGTACTTC; cdr3_aa: CASSSQTPTQETQYF
clone_size: .; d_call: TRBD2; j_call: TRBJ2-1; v_call: TRBV9; cdr3_nt: TGTGCCAGCAGCGTAGGTATGCGGGAGACTTACAATGAGCAGTTCTTC; cdr3_aa: CASSVGMRETYNEQFF
clone_size: .; d_call: TRBD2; j_call: TRBJ2-1; v_call: TRBV6-6; cdr3_nt: TGTGCCAGCATTGCGGGGGTGCCTTACAATGAGCAGTTCTTC; cdr3_aa: CASIAGVPYNEQFF
clone_size: once; d_call: .; j_call: TRBJ1-6; v_call: TRBV18; cdr3_nt: TGTGCCAGCTCACTAGCCGGGGTAGGAGTGGATTCACCCCTCCACTTT; cdr3_aa: CASSLAGVGVDSPLHF
clone_size: .; d_call: .; j_call: TRBJ2-5; v_call: TRBV28; cdr3_nt: TGTGCCAGCAGTTACAGTCTGGAGACCCAGTACTTC; cdr3_aa: CASSYSLETQYF
clone_size: .; d_call: TRBD1; j_call: TRBJ1-2; v_call: TRBV10-3; cdr3_nt: TGTGCCATCAGCCTGGACCAGGGGGCTGAACCTAACTATGGCTACACCTTC; cdr3_aa: CAISLDQGAEPNYGYTF
clone_size: .; d_call: .; j_call: TRBJ1-5; v_call: TRBV9; cdr3_nt: TGTGCCAGCAGCCGTGACTCATTCCCCGAGCCCCAGCATTTT; cdr3_aa: CASSRDSFPEPQHF
clone_size: .; d_call: TRBD1; j_call: TRBJ1-5; v_call: TRBV7-8; cdr3_nt: TGTGCCAGCAACCGGGACAGGGGCGTAGATCAGCCCCAGCATTTT; cdr3_aa: CASNRDRGVDQPQHF
clone_size: few; d_call: TRBD1; j_call: TRBJ2-7; v_call: TRBV10-3; cdr3_nt: TGTGCCATCAGTCTGACAGGGGAAGAGCAGTACTTC; cdr3_aa: CAISLTGEEQYF
clone_size: .; d_call: .; j_call: TRBJ1-2; v_call: TRBV3-1/TRBV3-2; cdr3_nt: TGTGCCAGCAGCCATTCCGCCCGCGGGGCCTATGGCTACACCTTC; cdr3_aa: CASSHSARGAYGYTF
clone_size: few; d_call: TRBD1; j_call: TRBJ1-5; v_call: TRBV28; cdr3_nt: TGTGCCAGCAGGCTCAGGGGGTTTGGAAATCAGCCCCAGCATTTT; cdr3_aa: CASRLRGFGNQPQHF
clone_size: .; d_call: .; j_call: TRBJ2-5; v_call: TRBV2; cdr3_nt: TGTGCCAGCAGTGAACGGGGGTTACAAGAGACCCAGTACTTC; cdr3_aa: CASSERGLQETQYF
clone_size: .; d_call: .; j_call: TRBJ2-2; v_call: TRBV11-2; cdr3_nt: TGTGCCGGGTCAGGGGCGCTCACCGGGGAGCTGTTTTTT; cdr3_aa: CAGSGALTGELFF
clone_size: .; d_call: .; j_call: TRBJ1-6; v_call: TRBV5-3; cdr3_nt: TGTGCCAGAAGCTTGCCACAGGGTACCGATAATTCACCCCTCCACTTT; cdr3_aa: CARSLPQGTDNSPLHF
clone_size: .; d_call: .; j_call: TRBJ1-2; v_call: TRBV7-6; cdr3_nt: TGTGCCAGCAGCTTAGGGCAGGGCTATGGCTACACCTTC; cdr3_aa: CASSLGQGYGYTF
clone_size: .; d_call: .; j_call: TRBJ2-1; v_call: TRBV6-5; cdr3_nt: TGTGCCAGCATGTCCCCCGGGTCCAATGAGCAGTTCTTC; cdr3_aa: CASMSPGSNEQFF
clone_size: few; d_call: TRBD1; j_call: TRBJ2-4; v_call: TRBV5-1; cdr3_nt: TGCGCCAGCAGCCCAACAGGGGGGAAAAACATTCAGTACTTC; cdr3_aa: CASSPTGGKNIQYF
clone_size: .; d_call: .; j_call: TRBJ2-5; v_call: TRBV6-5; cdr3_nt: TGTGCCAGCAGTTACAGCGGACAGAACTCCTGGAAGACCCAGTACTTC; cdr3_aa: CASSYSGQNSWKTQYF
clone_size: once; d_call: .; j_call: TRBJ2-3; v_call: TRBV9; cdr3_nt: TGTGCCAGCAGCGTAGCTGAAGGGGAAATAACAGATACGCAGTATTTT; cdr3_aa: CASSVAEGEITDTQYF
clone_size: .; d_call: .; j_call: TRBJ1-2; v_call: TRBV29-1; cdr3_nt: TGCAGCGTTGGCAGGGACTATGGCTACACCTTC; cdr3_aa: CSVGRDYGYTF
clone_size: .; d_call: .; j_call: TRBJ1-1; v_call: TRBV6-6; cdr3_nt: TGTGCCAGCAGTTATGGAGGACTTCCTGAAGCTTTCTTT; cdr3_aa: CASSYGGLPEAFF
clone_size: .; d_call: TRBD1; j_call: TRBJ2-1; v_call: TRBV6-5; cdr3_nt: TGTGCCAGCAAGACGACAGGGAATGTGGTATATGAGCAGTTCTTC; cdr3_aa: CASKTTGNVVYEQFF
clone_size: once; d_call: TRBD2; j_call: TRBJ2-1; v_call: TRBV19; cdr3_nt: TGTGCCAGTAGTATCCTCACTAGCGTGCCCTACAATGAGCAGTTCTTC; cdr3_aa: CASSILTSVPYNEQFF
clone_size: .; d_call: .; j_call: TRBJ1-5; v_call: TRBV6-5; cdr3_nt: TGTGCCGGCCAGGTGGGGCGCAATCAGCCCCAGCATTTT; cdr3_aa: CAGQVGRNQPQHF
clone_size: .; d_call: .; j_call: TRBJ2-1; v_call: TRBV19; cdr3_nt: TGTGCCAGTAGTATAGATCTCTTCCGGGAGATCTACAATGAGCAGTTCTTC; cdr3_aa: CASSIDLFREIYNEQFF
clone_size: .; d_call: .; j_call: TRBJ1-1; v_call: TRBV6-5; cdr3_nt: TGTGCCAGCACCAACTCTTACAGGGCTTTCTTT; cdr3_aa: CASTNSYRAFF
clone_size: .; d_call: .; j_call: TRBJ2-4; v_call: TRBV5-1; cdr3_nt: TGCGCCAGCAGCTTGGAGGGGGGGCCTTTTTTTAGTATTGGTGCCAAAAACATTCAGTACTTC; cdr3_aa: CASSLEGGPFFSIGAKNIQYF
clone_size: .; d_call: .; j_call: TRBJ2-7; v_call: TRBV20-1; cdr3_nt: TGCAGTGCTAGCCCGGCCTACGAGCAGTACTTC; cdr3_aa: CSASPAYEQYF
clone_size: .; d_call: TRBD2; j_call: TRBJ2-5; v_call: TRBV7-9; cdr3_nt: TGTGCCAGCAGCTTAGGTATAGCGGGGGAACGGGGACAAGAGACCCAGTACTTC; cdr3_aa: CASSLGIAGERGQETQYF
clone_size: .; d_call: .; j_call: TRBJ1-5; v_call: TRBV2; cdr3_nt: TGTGCCAGCAGCCCCACCGGGAGAGCTCACAATCAGCCCCAGCATTTT; cdr3_aa: CASSPTGRAHNQPQHF
clone_size: .; d_call: .; j_call: TRBJ1-3; v_call: TRBV5-1; cdr3_nt: TGCGCCAGCAGCCTTGGACAGAGCTCTGGAAACACCATATATTTT; cdr3_aa: CASSLGQSSGNTIYF
clone_size: .; d_call: .; j_call: TRBJ2-1; v_call: TRBV5-1; cdr3_nt: TGCGCCAGCAGCACAGACCCGGAAACCTACAATGAGCAGTTCTTC; cdr3_aa: CASSTDPETYNEQFF
clone_size: .; d_call: .; j_call: TRBJ2-3; v_call: TRBV4-1; cdr3_nt: TGCGCCAGCAGCCCCCCGGCGGGCCCAGATACGCAGTATTTT; cdr3_aa: CASSPPAGPDTQYF
clone_size: .; d_call: .; j_call: TRBJ2-6; v_call: TRBV29-1; cdr3_nt: TGCAGCGTTGCTCTCTCTGGGGCCAACGTCCTGACTTTC; cdr3_aa: CSVALSGANVLTF
clone_size: .; d_call: .; j_call: TRBJ1-5; v_call: TRBV6-5; cdr3_nt: TGTGCCAGCAGGGATCGCGGGCTTGGCAATCAGCCCCAGCATTTT; cdr3_aa: CASRDRGLGNQPQHF
clone_size: .; d_call: TRBD1; j_call: TRBJ2-6; v_call: TRBV2; cdr3_nt: TGTGCCAGCAGTTCCACCGGGACAGGGAGAAGCTCTGGGGCCAACGTCCTGACTTTC; cdr3_aa: CASSSTGTGRSSGANVLTF
clone_size: .; d_call: TRBD2; j_call: TRBJ2-5; v_call: TRBV6-5; cdr3_nt: TGTGCCAGCAGGCGGGCGGGGGGCAAAGAGACCCAGTACTTC; cdr3_aa: CASRRAGGKETQYF